These 14 T cell receptor beta chains originate from one sample sequenced in a study of blood T cell repertoires in COVID-19. Repertoires were generated with immunoSEQ multiplex PCR, while TCRdb's copy carries only in-frame clones and drops some. The sample has about 44,000 clones; around four fifths are singletons. The sequencing sample was made of peripheral blood. These receptors all stem from a human donor in a cohort sampled during active COVID-19.

The J gene is TRBJ1-2, the V gene TRBV30; 7 positions agree with TRBD1. After removal of 5 bases from V and 4 bases from J, the junction contained 13 bases not matched to a gene. The length of the CDR3 is 15 residues. The germline V gene encodes CDR1 GTSNPN and CDR2 SVGIG (reference sequence). The CDR3 loop reads CAWVRDRAAIYGYTF. As DNA, the CDR3 is TGTGCCTGGGTCAGAGACAGGGCGGCGATCTATGGCTACACCTTC.

There are a few counts of this clone. This chain joins TRBV29-1 and TRBJ1-2, with a possible D match to TRBD1 (6 bases). CDR3 length equals 12 residues. Germline CDR1 and CDR2: SQVTM and ANQGSEA. The V end lost 2 bases, the J end lost 6 bases, and 10 bases lay between the germline ends. Written as DNA, the CDR3 is TGCAGCGTTGAAAGGGCAGGGGATGGCTACACCTTC. It encodes CSVERAGDGYTF.

This chain connects TRBV27 to TRBJ1-2; no definite D call. V was cut by 4 bases and J by 0 bases, with 12 bases left in between. The CDR3 length is 15 residues. Germline V gives CDR1 MNHEY, CDR2 SMNVEV (reference sequence). The CDR3 DNA reads as TGTGCCAGCAGTTCCAATCGGGAGGCTAACTATGGCTACACCTTC. It specifies CASSSNREANYGYTF.

The chain is built from TRBV28 and TRBJ2-7; D might be TRBD1 (6 bases). The germline gives CDR1 MDHEN, CDR2 SYDVKM. Trimming stripped 8 bases from V and 2 bases from J, with 13 bases between. The CDR3 is made up of 13 amino acids. In nucleotides, the CDR3 is TGTGCCAGCGAAACAGGGACAACCTACGAGCAGTACTTC. The encoded protein is CASETGTTYEQYF.

This clone was counted a few times. The V gene is TRBV2, the J gene TRBJ1-5; TRBD1 agrees at 7 bases. CDR3 length: 15 residues. V was pared by 6 bases and J by 0 bases, with 5 bases of the junction left unmatched. Germline CDR1 reads SNHLY; CDR2 reads FYNNEI. Written as DNA, the CDR3 is TGTGCCAGCAGGGAGGGACAGTATAGCAATCAGCCCCAGCATTTT. It specifies CASREGQYSNQPQHF.

The rearrangement joins TRBV30 to TRBJ1-1; unclear D gene. The germline V and J ends were trimmed by 4 bases and 0 bases, with 9 bases remaining between them. The CDR3 is 13 residues long. CDR1 and CDR2 (germline): GTSNPN, SVGIG (reference sequence). The CDR3 DNA follows: TGTGCCTGGACGGGGATAATGAACACTGAAGCTTTCTTT. Translating gives CAWTGIMNTEAFF.

The genes are TRBV4-3 and TRBJ2-3; 9 bases line up with TRBD1. This CDR3 is 15 amino acids long. J was trimmed by 4 bases and V by 1 base; bases with no gene match: 3. Germline loops: CDR1 LGHNA, CDR2 YSLEER. CDR3 residues: CASSQGQGGADTQYF. The DNA for the CDR3 is TGCGCCAGCAGCCAAGGACAGGGGGGTGCAGATACGCAGTATTTT.

V and J are TRBV6-2 or TRBV6-3 and TRBJ1-4, with 10 bases aligning to TRBD1. Germline values: CDR1 MNHEY, CDR2 SVGEGT. CDR3 length equals 16 residues. V shed 5 bases and J 7 bases; nucleotides not matched to a gene: 10. DNA of the CDR3: TGTGCCAGCAGTCAACACCGGGACAGGGGAGGTGAAAAACTGTTTTTT. It translates to CASSQHRDRGGEKLFF.

V is TRBV27 and J is TRBJ1-5; D gene uncertain. The germline V gene encodes CDR1 MNHEY and CDR2 SMNVEV (reference sequence). V shed 5 bases and J shed 5 bases, with 13 bases lying between them. CDR3 length: 14 amino acids. The CDR3 DNA follows: TGTGCCAGCAGTCCCTTCAGAGGAGATCAGCCCCAGCATTTT. Protein sequence: CASSPFRGDQPQHF.

J is TRBJ2-3 and V is TRBV19; TRBD2 matches 11 bases. The CDR3 contains 15 residues. The ends lost 6 bases at V and 1 base at J; junction bases unmatched: 3. The germline V gene has CDR1 LNHDA and CDR2 SQIVND (reference sequence). CDR3: CASRPGLAGTDTQYF. CDR3 in DNA: TGTGCCAGTAGGCCGGGACTAGCGGGCACAGATACGCAGTATTTT.

This clone appeared a few times. The chain combines TRBV6-2 or TRBV6-3 with TRBJ1-3; TRBD1 aligns across 8 bases. V lost 4 bases, J lost 1 base, and 0 bases stayed unmatched. Germline V lookup: CDR1 MNHEY, CDR2 SVGEGT. The CDR3 has 14 residues. The CDR3 is CASSWDRSGNTIYF. As DNA, the CDR3 is TGTGCCAGCAGTTGGGACAGGTCTGGAAACACCATATATTTT.

This chain joins TRBV6-5 and TRBJ1-2; TRBD1 agrees at 7 bases. The germline CDR1 and CDR2 sequences are MNHEY and SVGAGI. The CDR3 length is 13 residues. Trimming at V came to 5 bases and at J to 5 bases, leaving 5 bases not matched to a gene. The DNA for the CDR3 is TGTGCCAGCAGTAATTCAGGGGGTTATGGCTACACCTTC. Protein product: CASSNSGGYGYTF.

V and J are TRBV19 and TRBJ1-1; 8 nucleotides agree with TRBD1. CDR3 length equals 14 residues. Germline V CDR1 and CDR2: LNHDA, SQIVND (reference sequence). V lost 3 bases and J lost 4; bases outside the gene matches: 4. The CDR3 region is CASSIGQGGTEAFF. In nucleotides, the CDR3 is TGTGCCAGTAGTATCGGACAGGGAGGCACTGAAGCTTTCTTT.

This sequence joins TRBV29-1 and TRBJ2-7, with D unclear. The CDR3 is 13 residues long. V lost 3 bases and J 1 base, leaving 10 bases between the germline ends. CDR1 is SQVTM, CDR2 ANQGSEA, per germline. The CDR3 DNA follows: TGCAGCGTTGAGGAGTACGGTTCCTACGAGCAGTACTTC. Its translation: CSVEEYGSYEQYF.